This T cell receptor (beta chain) was profiled in a study of cytomegalovirus exposure and HLA in healthy donors. Primers for the PCR totalled 60 Vbeta and 13 Jbeta. Profiled with immunoSEQ multiplex PCR; TCRdb holds only in-frame clones, not every one. The table records 150,000 to 200,000 clones, around 75% of them present only once. This clone was observed a handful of times. Antigen specificity is unknown. The V gene lost 7 bases and the J gene lost 1 base, with 16 bases spanning the gap. CDR1 and CDR2 (germline): MNHEY, SMNVEV (reference sequence). The CDR3 runs 15 residues. Study-level results: Reports indicated that the classifier achieved high specificity and sensitivity in diagnosing cytomegalovirus status. Later genetic work tied a missense DCLRE1C variant to beta-chain V and J trimming. HLA restriction was apparent for most CMV-associated TCR beta chains in a later analysis.

J is TRBJ1-1 and V is TRBV27; D is possibly TRBD1 (6 bases). The TCR sequence derives from a woman aged 50 to 60 in good health and CMV-seronegative. The sequencing sample was made of PBMCs. CDR3 bases: TGTGCCAGCAACCCGTCCTGGGGGCCGAACACTGAAGCTTTCTTT. This encodes CASNPSWGPNTEAFF.